The clone carrying this TCR beta chain was detected a few times. Its antigen is unknown. The CDR3 extends over 19 amino acids. V lost 0 bases to trimming and J lost 0 bases; unmatched junction nucleotides: 11. Germline CDR1 LGHNA, CDR2 YNFKEQ. The sample comes from a study of T cell responses to AZD1222 COVID-19 vaccine. Notes on the study in general: Donor demographics were predominantly white British with a female majority; clonal diversity may be underestimated.

Using immunoSEQ multiplex PCR, the repertoire was profiled, and TCRdb retains in-frame clones only, with some absent. The table lists under 150,000 clones, approximately 86% of them singletons. Sequencing used peripheral blood, obtained on day 0 of AZD1222 vaccination. J is TRBJ2-1 and V is TRBV4-2; the match to TRBD2 covers 7 bases. This TCR came from an adult in good health. CDR3 bases: TGTGCCAGCAGCCAAGAAGTATCGGCTAGCGGAAACTCCTACAATGAGCAGTTCTTC. It specifies CASSQEVSASGNSYNEQFF.